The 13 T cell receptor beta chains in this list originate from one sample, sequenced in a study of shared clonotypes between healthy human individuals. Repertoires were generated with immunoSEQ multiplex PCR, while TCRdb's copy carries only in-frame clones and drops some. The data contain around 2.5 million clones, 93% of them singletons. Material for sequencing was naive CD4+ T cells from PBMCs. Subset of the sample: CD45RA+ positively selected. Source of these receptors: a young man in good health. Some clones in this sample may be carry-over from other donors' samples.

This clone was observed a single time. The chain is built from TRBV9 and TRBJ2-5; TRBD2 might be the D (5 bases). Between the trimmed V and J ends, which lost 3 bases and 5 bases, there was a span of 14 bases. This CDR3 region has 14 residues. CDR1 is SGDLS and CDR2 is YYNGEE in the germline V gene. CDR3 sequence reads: CASSARGVAETQYF. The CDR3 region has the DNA TGTGCCAGCAGCGCTCGTGGGGTAGCGGAGACCCAGTACTTC.

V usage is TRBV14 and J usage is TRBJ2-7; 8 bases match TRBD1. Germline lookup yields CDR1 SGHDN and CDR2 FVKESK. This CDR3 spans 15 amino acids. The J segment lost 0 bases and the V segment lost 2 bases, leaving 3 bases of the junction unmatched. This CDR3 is CASSQNRGSSYEQYF. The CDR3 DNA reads TGTGCCAGCAGCCAAAACAGGGGGAGCTCCTACGAGCAGTACTTC.

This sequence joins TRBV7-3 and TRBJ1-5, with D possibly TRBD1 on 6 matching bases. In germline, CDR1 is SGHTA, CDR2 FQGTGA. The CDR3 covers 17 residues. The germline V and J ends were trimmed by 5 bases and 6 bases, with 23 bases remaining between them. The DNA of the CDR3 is TGTGCCAGCAGCCACCCCAGATTAGCAGGGGATAGTCAGCCCCAGCATTTT. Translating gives CASSHPRLAGDSQPQHF.

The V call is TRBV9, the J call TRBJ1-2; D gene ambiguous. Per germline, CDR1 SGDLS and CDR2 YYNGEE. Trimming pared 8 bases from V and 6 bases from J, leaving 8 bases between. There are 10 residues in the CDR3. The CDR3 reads CARPRNGYTF. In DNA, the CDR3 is TGTGCCAGACCCCGGAATGGCTACACCTTC.

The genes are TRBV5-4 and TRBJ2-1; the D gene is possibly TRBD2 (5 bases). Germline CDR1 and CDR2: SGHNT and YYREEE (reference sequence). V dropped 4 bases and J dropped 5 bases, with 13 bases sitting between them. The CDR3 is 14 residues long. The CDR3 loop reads CASSPKGAHNEQFF. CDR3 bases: TGTGCCAGCAGCCCTAAGGGAGCGCACAATGAGCAGTTCTTC.

The CDR3 loop reads CASKYGVEYGYTF. The CDR3 region has the DNA TGTGCCAGCAAGTACGGGGTTGAGTATGGCTACACCTTC. The chain has TRBV28 and TRBJ1-2; no clear D. Trimming shortened V by 7 bases and J by 5 bases, and 14 bases separated the two germline ends. The CDR3 contains 13 residues. Germline V gene sequence: CDR1 MDHEN, CDR2 SYDVKM.

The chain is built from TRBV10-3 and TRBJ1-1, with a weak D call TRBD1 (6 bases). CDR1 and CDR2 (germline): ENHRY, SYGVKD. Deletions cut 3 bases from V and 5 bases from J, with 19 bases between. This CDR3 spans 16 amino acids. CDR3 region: CAISEGLFRGGTEAFF. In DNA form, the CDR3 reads TGTGCCATCAGTGAAGGGTTGTTCAGGGGTGGGACTGAAGCTTTCTTT.

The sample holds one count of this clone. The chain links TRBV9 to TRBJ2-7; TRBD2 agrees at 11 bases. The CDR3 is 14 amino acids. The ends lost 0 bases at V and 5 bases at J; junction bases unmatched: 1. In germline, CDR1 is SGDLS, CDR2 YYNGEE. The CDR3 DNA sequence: TGTGCCAGCAGCGTAGGACTAGCGGGAAACGAGCAGTACTTC. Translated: CASSVGLAGNEQYF.

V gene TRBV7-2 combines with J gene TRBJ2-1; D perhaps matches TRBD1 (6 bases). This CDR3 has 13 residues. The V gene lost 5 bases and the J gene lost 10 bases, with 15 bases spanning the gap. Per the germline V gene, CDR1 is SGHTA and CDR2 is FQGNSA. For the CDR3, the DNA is TGTGCCAGCAGCACCGAGGGGGTGGGGGAGCAGTTCTTC. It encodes CASSTEGVGEQFF.

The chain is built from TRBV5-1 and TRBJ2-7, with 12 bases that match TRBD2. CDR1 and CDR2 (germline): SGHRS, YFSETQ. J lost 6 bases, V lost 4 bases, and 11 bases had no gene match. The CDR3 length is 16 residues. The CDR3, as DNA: TGCGCCAGCAGCCCCGGTGGGGGACTAGCGGGCAGCGAGCAGTACTTC. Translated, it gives CASSPGGGLAGSEQYF.

This CDR3 reads CASSGKVFLKDQYF. The CDR3 nucleotides read TGTGCCAGCTCCGGGAAGGTTTTTTTAAAGGATCAGTACTTC. This chain links TRBV6-1 with TRBJ2-4, with a weak D call TRBD2 (5 bases). V was clipped by 8 bases and J by 12 bases, with 23 bases between them. Germline CDR1 MNHNS, CDR2 SASEGT. The CDR3 runs to 14 residues.

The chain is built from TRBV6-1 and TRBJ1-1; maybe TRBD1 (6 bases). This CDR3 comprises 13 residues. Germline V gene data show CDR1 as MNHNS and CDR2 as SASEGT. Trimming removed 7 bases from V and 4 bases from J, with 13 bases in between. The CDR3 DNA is TGTGCCAGCATCGAGGGGGGTGGCACTGAAGCTTTCTTT. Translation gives CASIEGGGTEAFF.

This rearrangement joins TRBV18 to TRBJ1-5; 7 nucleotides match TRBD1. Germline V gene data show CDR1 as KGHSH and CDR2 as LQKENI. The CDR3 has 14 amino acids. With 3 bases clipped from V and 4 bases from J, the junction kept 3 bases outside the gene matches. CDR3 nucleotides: TGTGCCAGCTCACCGACGGACAGGAATCAGCCCCAGCATTTT. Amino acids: CASSPTDRNQPQHF.